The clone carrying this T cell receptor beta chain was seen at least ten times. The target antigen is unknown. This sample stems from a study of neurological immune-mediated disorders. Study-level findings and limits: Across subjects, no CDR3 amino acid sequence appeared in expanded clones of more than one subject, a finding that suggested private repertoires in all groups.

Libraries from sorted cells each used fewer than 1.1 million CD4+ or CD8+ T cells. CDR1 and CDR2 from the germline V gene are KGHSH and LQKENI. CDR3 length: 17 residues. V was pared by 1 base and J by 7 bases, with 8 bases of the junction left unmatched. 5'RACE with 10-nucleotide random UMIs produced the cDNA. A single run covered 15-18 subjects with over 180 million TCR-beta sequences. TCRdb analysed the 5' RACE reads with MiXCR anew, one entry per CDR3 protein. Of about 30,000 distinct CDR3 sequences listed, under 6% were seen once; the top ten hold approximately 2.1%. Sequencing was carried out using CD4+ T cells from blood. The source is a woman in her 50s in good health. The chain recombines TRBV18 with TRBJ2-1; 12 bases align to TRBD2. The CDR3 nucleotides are TGTGCCAGCTCACCACGGAACCTAGCGGGAGGGCTGAATGAGCAGTTCTTC. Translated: CASSPRNLAGGLNEQFF.